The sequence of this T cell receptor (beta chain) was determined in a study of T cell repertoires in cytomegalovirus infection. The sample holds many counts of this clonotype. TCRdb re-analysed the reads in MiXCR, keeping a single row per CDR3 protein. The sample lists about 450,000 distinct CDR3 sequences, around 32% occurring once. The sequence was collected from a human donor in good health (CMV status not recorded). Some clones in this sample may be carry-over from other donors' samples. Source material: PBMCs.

The CDR3 reads CASSLVESRTGGLSTEAFF. CDR3 nucleotides: TGTGCCAGCAGCTTAGTCGAGTCAAGAACAGGGGGCTTGAGCACTGAAGCTTTCTTT. The genes are TRBV7-8 and TRBJ1-1, with 9 bases matching TRBD1. V was pared by 1 base and J by 4 bases, with 16 bases of the junction left unmatched. Germline values: CDR1 SGHVS, CDR2 FQNEAQ. The CDR3 runs 19 residues.